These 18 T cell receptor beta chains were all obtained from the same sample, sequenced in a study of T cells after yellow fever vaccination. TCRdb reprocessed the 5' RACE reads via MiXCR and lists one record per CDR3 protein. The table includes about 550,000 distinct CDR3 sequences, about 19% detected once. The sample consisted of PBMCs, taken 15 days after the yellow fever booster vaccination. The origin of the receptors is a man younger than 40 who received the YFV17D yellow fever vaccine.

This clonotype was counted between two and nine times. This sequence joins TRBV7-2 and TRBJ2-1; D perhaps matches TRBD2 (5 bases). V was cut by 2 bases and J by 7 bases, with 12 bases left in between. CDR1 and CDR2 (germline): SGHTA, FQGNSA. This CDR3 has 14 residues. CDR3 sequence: CASSLTGGPNEQFF. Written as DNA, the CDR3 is TGTGCCAGCAGCTTAACGGGCGGGCCGAATGAGCAGTTCTTC.

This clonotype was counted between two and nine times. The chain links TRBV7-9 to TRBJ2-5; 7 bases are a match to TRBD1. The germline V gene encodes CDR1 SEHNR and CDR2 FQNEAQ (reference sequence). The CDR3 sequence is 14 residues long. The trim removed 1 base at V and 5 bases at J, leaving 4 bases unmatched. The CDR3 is CASSLEGAAETQYF. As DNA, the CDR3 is TGTGCCAGCAGCTTAGAGGGGGCCGCGGAGACCCAGTACTTC. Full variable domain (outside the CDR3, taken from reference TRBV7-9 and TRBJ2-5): DTGVSQNPRHKITKRGQNVTFRCDPISEHNRLYWYRQTLGQGPEFLTYFQNEAQLEKSRLLSDRFSAERPKGSFSTLEIQRTEQGDSAMYLCASSLEGAAETQYFGPGTRLLVL.

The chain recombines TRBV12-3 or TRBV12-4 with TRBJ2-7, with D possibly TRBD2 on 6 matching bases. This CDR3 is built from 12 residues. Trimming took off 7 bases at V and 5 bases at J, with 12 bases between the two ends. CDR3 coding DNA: TGTGCCAGCACCGCGACTAGTAACGAGCAGTACTTC. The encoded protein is CASTATSNEQYF.

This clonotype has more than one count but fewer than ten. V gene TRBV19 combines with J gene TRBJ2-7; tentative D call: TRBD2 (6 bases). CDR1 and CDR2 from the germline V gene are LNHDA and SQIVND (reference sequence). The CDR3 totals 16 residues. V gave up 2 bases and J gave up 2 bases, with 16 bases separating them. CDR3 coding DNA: TGTGCCAGTAGTATAAGTAGCGGTTCACTCGCCTACGAGCAGTACTTC. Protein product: CASSISSGSLAYEQYF.

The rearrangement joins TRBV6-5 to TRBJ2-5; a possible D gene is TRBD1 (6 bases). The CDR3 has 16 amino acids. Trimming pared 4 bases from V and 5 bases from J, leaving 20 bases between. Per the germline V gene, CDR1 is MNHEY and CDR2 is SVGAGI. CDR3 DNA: TGTGCCAGCAGTTTATCGATTCAACAGGGCAGGGAGACCCAGTACTTC. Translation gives CASSLSIQQGRETQYF.

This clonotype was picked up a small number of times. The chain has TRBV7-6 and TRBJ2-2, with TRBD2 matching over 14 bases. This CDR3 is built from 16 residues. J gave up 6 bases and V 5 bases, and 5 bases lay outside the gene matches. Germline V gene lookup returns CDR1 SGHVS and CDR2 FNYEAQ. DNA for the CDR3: TGTGCCAGCAGCCCGGGACTAGCGGGAGTGTCCGGGGAGCTGTTTTTT. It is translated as CASSPGLAGVSGELFF.

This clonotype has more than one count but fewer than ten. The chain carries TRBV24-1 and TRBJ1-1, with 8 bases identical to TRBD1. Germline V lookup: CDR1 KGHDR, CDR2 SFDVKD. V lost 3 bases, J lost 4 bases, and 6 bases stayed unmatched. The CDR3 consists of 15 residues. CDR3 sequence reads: CATSDDRTGSTEAFF. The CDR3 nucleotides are TGTGCCACCAGTGATGATCGGACAGGGAGCACTGAAGCTTTCTTT.

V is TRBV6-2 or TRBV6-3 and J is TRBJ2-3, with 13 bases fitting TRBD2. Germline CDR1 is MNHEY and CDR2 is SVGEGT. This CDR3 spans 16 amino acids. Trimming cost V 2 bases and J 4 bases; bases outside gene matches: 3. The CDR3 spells CASSYLGLAGADTQYF. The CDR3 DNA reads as TGTGCCAGCAGTTACCTCGGACTAGCGGGAGCAGATACGCAGTATTTT.

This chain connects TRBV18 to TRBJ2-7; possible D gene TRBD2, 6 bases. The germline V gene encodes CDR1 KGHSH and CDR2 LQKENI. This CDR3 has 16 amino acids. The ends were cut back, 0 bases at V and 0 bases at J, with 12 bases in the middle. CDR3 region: CASSPPRGGNSYEQYF. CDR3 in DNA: TGTGCCAGCTCACCACCGAGGGGAGGTAACTCCTACGAGCAGTACTTC.

CDR3 sequence: CSANSLRDFDEQFF. The CDR3 region has the DNA TGCAGTGCTAATTCCCTCCGGGACTTTGACGAGCAGTTCTTC. The chain is built from TRBV20-1 and TRBJ2-1, with D possibly being TRBD2 (6 bases). The germline V gene has CDR1 DFQATT and CDR2 SNEGSKA (reference sequence). The CDR3 sequence is 14 residues long. V lost 4 bases and J lost 10, with 20 bases in between.

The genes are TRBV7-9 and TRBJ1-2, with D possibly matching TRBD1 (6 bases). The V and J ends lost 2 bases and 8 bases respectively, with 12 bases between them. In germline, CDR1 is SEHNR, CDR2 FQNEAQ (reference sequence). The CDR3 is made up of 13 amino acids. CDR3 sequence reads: CASSLNTGIGYTF. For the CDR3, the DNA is TGTGCCAGCAGCTTAAATACAGGGATAGGCTACACCTTC.

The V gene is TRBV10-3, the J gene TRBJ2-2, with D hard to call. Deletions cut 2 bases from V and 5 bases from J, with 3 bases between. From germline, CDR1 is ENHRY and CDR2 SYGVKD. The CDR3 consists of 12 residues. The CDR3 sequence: CAISEGTGELFF. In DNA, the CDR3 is TGTGCCATCAGTGAGGGTACCGGGGAGCTGTTTTTT.

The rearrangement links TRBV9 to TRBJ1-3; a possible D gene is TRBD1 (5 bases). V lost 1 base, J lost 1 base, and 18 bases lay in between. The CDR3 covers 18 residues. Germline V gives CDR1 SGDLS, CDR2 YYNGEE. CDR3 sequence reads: CASSVTSGRVGSGNTIYF. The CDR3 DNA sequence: TGTGCCAGCAGCGTAACTTCGGGCAGGGTTGGTTCTGGAAACACCATATATTTT. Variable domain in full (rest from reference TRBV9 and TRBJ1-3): DSGVTQTPKHLITATGQRVTLRCSPRSGDLSVYWYQQSLDQGLQFLIQYYNGEERAKGNILERFSAQQFPDLHSELNLSSLELGDSALYFCASSVTSGRVGSGNTIYFGEGSWLTVV.

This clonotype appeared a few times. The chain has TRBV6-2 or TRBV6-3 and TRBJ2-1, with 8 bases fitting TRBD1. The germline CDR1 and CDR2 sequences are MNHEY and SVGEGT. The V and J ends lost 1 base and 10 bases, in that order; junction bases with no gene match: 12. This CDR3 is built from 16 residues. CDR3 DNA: TGTGCCAGCAGTTACTTAGACAGGGGAAGGTTCGGGGAGCAGTTCTTC. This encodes CASSYLDRGRFGEQFF.

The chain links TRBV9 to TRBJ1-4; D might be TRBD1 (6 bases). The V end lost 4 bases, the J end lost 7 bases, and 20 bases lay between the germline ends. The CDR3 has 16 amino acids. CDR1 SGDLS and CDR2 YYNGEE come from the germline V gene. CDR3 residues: CASSPRDTSAGEKLFF. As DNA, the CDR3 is TGTGCCAGCAGCCCCCGGGACACATCGGCTGGTGAAAAACTGTTTTTT. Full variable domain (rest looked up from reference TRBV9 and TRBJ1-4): DSGVTQTPKHLITATGQRVTLRCSPRSGDLSVYWYQQSLDQGLQFLIQYYNGEERAKGNILERFSAQQFPDLHSELNLSSLELGDSALYFCASSPRDTSAGEKLFFGSGTQLSVL.

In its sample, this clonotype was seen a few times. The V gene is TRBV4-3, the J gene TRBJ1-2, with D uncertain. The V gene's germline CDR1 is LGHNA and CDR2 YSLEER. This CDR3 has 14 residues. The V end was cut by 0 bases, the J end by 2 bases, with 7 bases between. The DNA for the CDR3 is TGCGCCAGCAGCCAAGAACTGGCGAACTATGGCTACACCTTC. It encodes CASSQELANYGYTF.

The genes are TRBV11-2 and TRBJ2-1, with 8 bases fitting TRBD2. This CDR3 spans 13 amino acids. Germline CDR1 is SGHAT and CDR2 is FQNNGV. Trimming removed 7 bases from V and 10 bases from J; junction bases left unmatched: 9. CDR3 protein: CASNQWVAGEQFF. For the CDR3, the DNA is TGTGCCAGCAACCAATGGGTAGCGGGGGAGCAGTTCTTC.

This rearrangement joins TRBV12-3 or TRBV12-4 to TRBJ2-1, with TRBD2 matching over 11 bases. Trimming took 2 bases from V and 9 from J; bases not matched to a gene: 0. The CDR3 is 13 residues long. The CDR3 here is CASSLTSGSEQFF. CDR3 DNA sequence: TGTGCCAGCAGTTTAACTAGCGGGAGTGAGCAGTTCTTC.